A selection of T cell receptor beta chains follows, all from one sample in a study of cytomegalovirus exposure and HLA in healthy donors. Measured with immunoSEQ multiplex PCR; TCRdb has only the in-frame clones, and not every one. There are around 110,000 clones in the sample; around two thirds occur only once, and around 9.7% lies in the top ten. The specimen was PBMCs. All receptors derive from a middle-aged woman in good health and CMV-seropositive. Both conserved end residues are part of each CDR3. The D gene is left open where the match is weak. Clone size is not always given. Where it is, it says once, few, many or a class for expanded clones.

TRBJ2-1	-	TRBV7-3	TRBD2	TGTGCCAGCAGCTCTATAGGACTAGCGGGAGTTAATAATGAGCAGTTCTTC	CASSSIGLAGVNNEQFF
TRBJ1-4	-	TRBV19	-	TGTGCCAGTGCCGGACAAGTCTCTAATGAAAAACTGTTTTTT	CASAGQVSNEKLFF
TRBJ2-7	-	TRBV6-4	TRBD2	TGTGCCAGCAGTGACTTAAGTGGACTAGCGGGACCTACCCCTCCCTACGAGCAGTACTTC	CASSDLSGLAGPTPPYEQYF
TRBJ2-7	-	TRBV27	TRBD2	TGTGCCAGCAGTTTTGGACTAGCCGGAGCGGCTGAGCAGTCCTTC	CASSFGLAGAAEQSF
TRBJ2-3	-	TRBV29-1	-	TGCAGCGCACCCAAGTTTAGTGGAGATACGCAGTATTTT	CSAPKFSGDTQYF
TRBJ1-2	-	TRBV19	TRBD1	TGTGCCAGTAGTGCCCGGGACAGGGGGCTGTCTGGCTATGGCTACACCTTC	CASSARDRGLSGYGYTF
TRBJ2-1	-	TRBV7-9	TRBD2	TGTGCCAGCAGCCGATTCGGGACTAGCGGGCTTTACAATGAGCAGTTCTTC	CASSRFGTSGLYNEQFF
TRBJ1-1	-	TRBV6-5	-	TGTGCCAGCAGTTACCCGACAGCCACTATCAACACTGAAGCTTTCTTT	CASSYPTATINTEAFF
TRBJ2-1	-	TRBV15	-	TGTGCCACCAGCAGAGCGCCCCTCGTGAGCTCCTACAATGAGCAGTTCTTC	CATSRAPLVSSYNEQFF
TRBJ2-7	-	TRBV2	-	TGTGCCAGCAGCGTAGACAGGAGCGTCTCCTACGAGCAGTACTTC	CASSVDRSVSYEQYF
TRBJ2-2	few	TRBV6-1	TRBD1	TGTGCCAGCAGTCCCTCGGGACAGGTCACCGGGGAGCTGTTTTTT	CASSPSGQVTGELFF
TRBJ1-1	-	TRBV5-4	TRBD1	TGTGCCAGCAGTATATCCCGGGACAGGGTCACTGAAGCTTTCTTT	CASSISRDRVTEAFF
TRBJ1-1	-	TRBV19	-	TGTGCCAGTAAAGAAAGAGAGAGAAACACTGAAGCTTTCTTT	CASKERERNTEAFF
TRBJ2-3	-	TRBV27	-	TGTGCCAGCAGGCAATCCAGGGCGGGCACAGATACGCAGTATTTT	CASRQSRAGTDTQYF
TRBJ2-7	-	TRBV2	TRBD2	TGTGCCACGGGACTAGCCCCTGCCTACGAGCAGTACTTC	CATGLAPAYEQYF
TRBJ1-1	-	TRBV7-2	TRBD1	TGTGCCAGCAACCGACTACAGGGGGCTGAAGCTTTCTTT	CASNRLQGAEAFF
TRBJ2-7	-	TRBV6-5	TRBD2	TGTGCCAGCAGTTCCTCTAGCGGTCCCTACGAGCAGTACTTC	CASSSSSGPYEQYF
TRBJ2-7	-	TRBV13	TRBD1	TGTGCCAGCAGCTTAGCGAGACAGGGTTCCTACGAGCAGTACTTC	CASSLARQGSYEQYF
TRBJ2-5	-	TRBV7-2	-	TGTGCCAGCAGAAATAGGGACACCTCTCAAGAGACCCAGTACTTC	CASRNRDTSQETQYF
TRBJ1-2	-	TRBV19	-	TGTGCCAGTAGTATAGCCGGACAGACAACAGCCCATGGCTACACCTTC	CASSIAGQTTAHGYTF
TRBJ2-1	-	TRBV4-1	-	TGCGCCAGCAGACGGACAGGGACTACCTACAATGAGCAGTTCTTC	CASRRTGTTYNEQFF
TRBJ2-5	-	TRBV19	TRBD2	TGTGCCAGTAGTATAGGCGGGACTAGTTGGGAGACCCAGTACTTC	CASSIGGTSWETQYF
TRBJ2-7	-	TRBV27	-	TGTGCCAGCAGTTCATCTACGGGCTCCTACGAGCAGTACTTC	CASSSSTGSYEQYF
TRBJ2-7	-	TRBV7-8	TRBD2	TGTGCCAGCAGCTTATTGAGCGGGGCATACGAGCAGTACTTC	CASSLLSGAYEQYF
TRBJ2-5	once	TRBV7-3	-	TGTGCCAGCAGCCCAGGGCCAGGGGTTGTGGAGACCCAGTACTTC	CASSPGPGVVETQYF
TRBJ2-1	-	TRBV4-2	TRBD2	TGTGCCAGCAGCCAAAGACTAGCGGGAGTAGGGTCCTACAATGAGCAGTTCTTC	CASSQRLAGVGSYNEQFF
TRBJ2-3	-	TRBV2	-	TGTGCCAGCAGAGATACCGGGACTTCCTTTGGGAATACGCAGTATTTT	CASRDTGTSFGNTQYF
TRBJ1-5	-	TRBV28	TRBD1	TGTGCCAGTATTACAGGGGGCGGTCAGCCCCAGCATTTT	CASITGGGQPQHF
TRBJ2-7	-	TRBV6-5	TRBD1	TGTGCCAGCAGATCCGGGACAGGGCTAACCTACGAGCAGTACTTC	CASRSGTGLTYEQYF
TRBJ2-7	-	TRBV7-7	TRBD2	TGTGCTAGCAGCCCCCGGACTAGCGGTTACGAGCAGTACTTC	CASSPRTSGYEQYF
TRBJ2-7	-	TRBV14	-	TGTGCCAGCAGCGTTGGGACACGCTACGAGCAGTACTTC	CASSVGTRYEQYF
TRBJ2-5	few	TRBV9	TRBD1	TGTGCCAGCAGCGTAGCAACAGGGGCAGAGACCCAGTACTTC	CASSVATGAETQYF
TRBJ1-1	-	TRBV7-8	-	TGTGCCAGCAGCCTCTCGGGGGGGAATGAAGCTTTCTTT	CASSLSGGNEAFF
TRBJ2-2	-	TRBV2	TRBD2	TGTGCCACCCCCCGTAAAAAAGCGGGAGGCGCGAACACCGGGGAGCTGTTTTTT	CATPRKKAGGANTGELFF
TRBJ2-5	-	TRBV2	-	TGTGCCAGCAACTATTACCAAGGAGAGACCCAGTACTTC	CASNYYQGETQYF
TRBJ2-1	-	TRBV27	-	TGTGCCAGCAGCCGAAGGGGGGCGGGAGTTAGAAGCTCCTACAATGAGCAGTTCTTC	CASSRRGAGVRSSYNEQFF
TRBJ2-7	-	TRBV18	-	TGTGCCAGCTCAAGCACAGAAGACTACGAGCAGTACTTC	CASSSTEDYEQYF
TRBJ2-1	-	TRBV2	-	TGTGCCAGCAAAGGTGCGGACTCCTACAATGAGCAGTTCTTC	CASKGADSYNEQFF
TRBJ2-3	-	TRBV5-1	-	TGCGCCAGCGGACTTAGAGTTGGTACTAGCACAGATACGCAGTATTTT	CASGLRVGTSTDTQYF
TRBJ2-2	-	TRBV7-2	-	TGTGCCAGCAGCGCCTGGACACACACCGGGGAGCTGTTTTTT	CASSAWTHTGELFF
TRBJ2-1	-	TRBV5-4	-	TGTGCCAGCAGCTTGCCATACAATGAGCAGTTCTTC	CASSLPYNEQFF
TRBJ1-2	few	TRBV5-4	-	TGTGCCAGCAGCTTGCCTCTTTCAGAAGTCGACTATGGCTACACCTTC	CASSLPLSEVDYGYTF